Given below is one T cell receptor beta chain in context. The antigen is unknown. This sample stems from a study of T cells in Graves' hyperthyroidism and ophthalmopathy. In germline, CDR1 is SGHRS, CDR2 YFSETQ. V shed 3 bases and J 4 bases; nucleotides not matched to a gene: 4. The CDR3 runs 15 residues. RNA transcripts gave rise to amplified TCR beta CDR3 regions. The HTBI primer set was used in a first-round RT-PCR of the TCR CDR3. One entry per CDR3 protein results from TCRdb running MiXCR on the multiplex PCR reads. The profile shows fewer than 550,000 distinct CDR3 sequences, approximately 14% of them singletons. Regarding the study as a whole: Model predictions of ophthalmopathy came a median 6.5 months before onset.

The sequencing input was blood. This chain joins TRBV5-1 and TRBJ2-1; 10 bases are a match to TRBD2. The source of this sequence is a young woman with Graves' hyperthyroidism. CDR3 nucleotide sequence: TGCGCCAGCAGCTCCGGACTAGCGGAGTACAATGAGCAGTTCTTC. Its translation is CASSSGLAEYNEQFF.